Reported below is one T cell receptor beta chain. The antigen it binds to is not known. Base qualities were left out, and no much larger clone turns up one base away. The data stem from a study of blood T cell repertoires in COVID-19 (dated by TCRdb to between 2020 and 2021). Describing the broader study: Samples covering the acute and convalescent phases of COVID-19 were provided by collaborators in the United States, Italy and Spain. The material from the prospective study consisted of cDNA or gDNA derived from T cells, B-cell-depleted T cells, or PBMCs. Sample metadata almost always included a de-identified subject ID, COVID-19 status, age in years and sex. Samples were obtained from the ongoing ImmuneRACE study (first 160 participants) and from about 1,300 subjects provided by 6 global collaborators. Subjects who had been exposed to COVID-19, were actively infected with it, or had recovered from it provided the deeply sampled blood TCRbeta repertoires that made up the dataset. Where available, HLA class I and class II types were taken from metadata supplied by the sample provider and were not determined by assay-based typing. The repertoires were made available in a free public database intended to serve as a resource for research on the immune response to SARS-CoV-2. Broad study findings and their caveats: The quantity of clinical and demographic metadata differed by source and by participant and was supplied without curation.

TCRbeta CDR3 regions were amplified from genomic DNA using the immunoSEQ Assay, a bias-controlled multiplex PCR. The authors' pipeline ran thus. Within the assay, amplification of reference gene primers was used to estimate how many nucleated cells each sample contained. To quantify the absolute abundance of each unique TCRbeta CDR3 rearrangement, sequence reads were collapsed and filtered. For each sample, productive Simpson clonality was calculated as the square root of Simpson's diversity index over productive rearrangements. TCRdb mirrors the immuneACCESS table, restricted to in-frame sequences. Some clones are absent from its copies; in checked studies, under half trace to an unresolved V gene, and the reason for the others is unknown. V and J calls and clone size follow that table, whereas D and trimming were derived from the DNA. A total of tens of thousands of clones appear in this sample, 60% to 85% of them only once. The ten top clones hold roughly a quarter of the sample.

CDR1 and CDR2 (SGHTA, FQGNSA) derive from the germline V gene. V loses 5 bases at its end and J loses 1 base; junction bases beyond the gene matches: 4. Taken from cysteine to phenylalanine, the CDR3 has 16 residues. Only CDR3 DNA remains: 48 bases, in frame from the first base. Whole blood was collected in K2EDTA tubes by collaborating institutions according to the institutions' own protocols. For TCRbeta analysis, collaborators shipped samples in one of three forms: frozen whole blood, isolated PBMCs, or DNA extracted from either of those sample types. The V gene is TRBV7-2 and the J gene is TRBJ2-3; 12 central nucleotides agree with TRBD1. Material: peripheral blood. This sequence originates from a human donor in a cohort sampled during active COVID-19. The sequenced DNA: TGTGCCAGCAGCGCCGGGACAGGGGGCGGCACAGATACGCAGTATTTT. Its coded protein is CASSAGTGGGTDTQYF. With all but the CDR3 taken from the reference TRBV7-2 and TRBJ2-3 genes, the full variable domain is: GAGVSQSPSNKVTEKGKDVELRCDPISGHTALYWYRQSLGQGLEFLIYFQGNSAPDKSGLPSDRFSAERTGGSVSTLTIQRTQQEDSAVYLCASSAGTGGGTDTQYFGPGTRLTVL.